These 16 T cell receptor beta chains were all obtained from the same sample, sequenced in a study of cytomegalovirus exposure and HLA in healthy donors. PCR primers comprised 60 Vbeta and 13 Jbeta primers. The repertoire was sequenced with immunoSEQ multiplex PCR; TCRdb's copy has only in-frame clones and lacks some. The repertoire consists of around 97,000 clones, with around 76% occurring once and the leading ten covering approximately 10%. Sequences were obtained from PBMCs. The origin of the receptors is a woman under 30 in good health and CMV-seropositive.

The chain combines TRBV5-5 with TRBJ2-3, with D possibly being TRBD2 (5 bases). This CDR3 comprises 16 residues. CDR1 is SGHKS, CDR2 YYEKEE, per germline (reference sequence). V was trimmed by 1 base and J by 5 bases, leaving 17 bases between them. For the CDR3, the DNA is TGTGCCAGCAGCTTGTGGCAGCCGACGGGGAAAGATACGCAGTATTTT. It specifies CASSLWQPTGKDTQYF.

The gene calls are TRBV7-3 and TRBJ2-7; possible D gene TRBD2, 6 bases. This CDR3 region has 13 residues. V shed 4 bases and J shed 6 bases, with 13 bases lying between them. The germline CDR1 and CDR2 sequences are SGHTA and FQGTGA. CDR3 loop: CASSSPMEGEQYF. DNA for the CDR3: TGTGCCAGCAGCTCTCCCATGGAGGGCGAGCAGTACTTC.

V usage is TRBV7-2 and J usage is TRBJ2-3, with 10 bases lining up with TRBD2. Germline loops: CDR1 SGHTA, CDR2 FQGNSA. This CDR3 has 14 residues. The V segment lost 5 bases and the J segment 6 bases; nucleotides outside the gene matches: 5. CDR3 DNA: TGTGCCAGCAGCCTCGGACTAGCGGCGGATACGCAGTATTTT. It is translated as CASSLGLAADTQYF.

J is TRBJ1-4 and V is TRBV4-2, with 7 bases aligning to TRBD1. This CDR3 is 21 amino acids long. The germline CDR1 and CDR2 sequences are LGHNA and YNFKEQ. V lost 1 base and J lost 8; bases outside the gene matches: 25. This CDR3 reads CASSQVRGSGTVESLGEKLFF. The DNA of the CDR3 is TGTGCCAGCAGCCAAGTTAGGGGTTCCGGGACAGTTGAATCGTTGGGAGAAAAACTGTTTTTT.

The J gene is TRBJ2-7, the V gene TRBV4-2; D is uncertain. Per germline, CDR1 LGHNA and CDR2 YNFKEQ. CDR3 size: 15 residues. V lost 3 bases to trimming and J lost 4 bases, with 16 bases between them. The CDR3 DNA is TGTGCCAGCAGCCAGAGAGCTCTCTCCGGGTACGAGCAGTACTTC. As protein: CASSQRALSGYEQYF.

The CDR3 loop reads CASSLGTAYGYTF. The CDR3, as DNA: TGTGCCAGCAGCCTCGGGACAGCCTATGGCTACACCTTC. J is TRBJ1-2 and V is TRBV25-1, with 7 bases that match TRBD1. J gave up 4 bases and V 6 bases, and 5 bases lay outside the gene matches. The CDR3 is 13 amino acids. CDR1 MGHDK and CDR2 SYGVNS come from the germline V gene.

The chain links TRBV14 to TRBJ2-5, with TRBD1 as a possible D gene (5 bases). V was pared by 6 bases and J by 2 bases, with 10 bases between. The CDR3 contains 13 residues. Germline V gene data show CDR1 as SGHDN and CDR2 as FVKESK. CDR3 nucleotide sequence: TGTGCCAGCAGAAGACAGATTCAAGAGACCCAGTACTTC. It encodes CASRRQIQETQYF.

The CDR3 loop reads CASSVEGGGSSYNEQFF. CDR3 nucleotide sequence: TGTGCCAGCAGCGTAGAGGGGGGCGGGAGCTCCTACAATGAGCAGTTCTTC. The chain joins TRBV9 to TRBJ2-1; tentatively, D is TRBD2 (7 bases). CDR1 SGDLS and CDR2 YYNGEE come from the germline V gene. This CDR3 spans 17 amino acids. The germline V and J ends were trimmed by 0 bases and 0 bases, with 13 bases remaining between them.

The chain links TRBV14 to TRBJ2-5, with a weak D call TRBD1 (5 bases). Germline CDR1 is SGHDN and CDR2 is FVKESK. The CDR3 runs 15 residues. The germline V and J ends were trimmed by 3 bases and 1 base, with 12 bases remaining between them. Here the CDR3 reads CASSQRQGFQETQYF. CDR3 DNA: TGTGCCAGCAGCCAGCGGCAGGGCTTCCAAGAGACCCAGTACTTC.

The CDR3, as DNA: TGTGCCAGCAACATGCGGGAGGATAGCGGGGAGCTGTTTTTT. Protein product: CASNMREDSGELFF. The chain joins TRBV2 to TRBJ2-2; 8 nucleotides align to TRBD2. Germline CDR1 is SNHLY and CDR2 is FYNNEI. The CDR3 extends over 14 amino acids. Trimming took 7 bases from V and 7 from J; bases not matched to a gene: 8.

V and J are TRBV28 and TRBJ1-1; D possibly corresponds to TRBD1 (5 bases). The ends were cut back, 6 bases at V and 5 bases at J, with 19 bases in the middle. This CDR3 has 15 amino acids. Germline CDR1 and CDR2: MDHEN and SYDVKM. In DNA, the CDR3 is TGTGCCAGCAGGCCCGGGGGAGGGTTTGGGACTGAAGCTTTCTTT. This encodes CASRPGGGFGTEAFF.

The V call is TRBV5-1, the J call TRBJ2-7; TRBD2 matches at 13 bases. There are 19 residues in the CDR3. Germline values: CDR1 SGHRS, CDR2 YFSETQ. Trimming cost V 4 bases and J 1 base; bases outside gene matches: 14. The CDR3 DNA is TGCGCCAGCAGCCCCGGGTTTGGGACTAGCGGGATTATTTCCTACGAGCAGTACTTC. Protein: CASSPGFGTSGIISYEQYF.

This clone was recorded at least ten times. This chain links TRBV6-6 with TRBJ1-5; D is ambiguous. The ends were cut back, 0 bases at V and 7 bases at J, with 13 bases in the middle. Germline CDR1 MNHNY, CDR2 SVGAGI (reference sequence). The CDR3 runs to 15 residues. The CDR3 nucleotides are TGTGCCAGCAGTTACTCGGCAGGTGCCAGCCAGCCCCAGCATTTT. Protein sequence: CASSYSAGASQPQHF.

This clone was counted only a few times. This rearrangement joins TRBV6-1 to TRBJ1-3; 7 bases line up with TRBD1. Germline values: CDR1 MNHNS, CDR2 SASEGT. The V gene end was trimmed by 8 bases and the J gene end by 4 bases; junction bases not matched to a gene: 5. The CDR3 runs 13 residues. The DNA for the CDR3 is TGTGCCAGCCAAGGGGGCGTCGGAAACACCATATATTTT. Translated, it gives CASQGGVGNTIYF.

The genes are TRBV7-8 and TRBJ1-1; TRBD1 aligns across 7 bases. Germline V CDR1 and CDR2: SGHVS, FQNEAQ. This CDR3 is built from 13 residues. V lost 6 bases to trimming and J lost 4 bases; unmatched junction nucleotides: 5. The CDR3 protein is CASSGDSLTEAFF. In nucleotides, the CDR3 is TGTGCCAGCAGTGGGGACAGTCTCACTGAAGCTTTCTTT.

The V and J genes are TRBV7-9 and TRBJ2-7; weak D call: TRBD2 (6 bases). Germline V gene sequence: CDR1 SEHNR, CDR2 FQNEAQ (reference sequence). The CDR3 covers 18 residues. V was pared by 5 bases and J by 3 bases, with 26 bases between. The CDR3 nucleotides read TGTGCCAGCAGCCCGCTGCTTGAGGTTAGGTCGGACTACTACGAGCAGTACTTC. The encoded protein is CASSPLLEVRSDYYEQYF.